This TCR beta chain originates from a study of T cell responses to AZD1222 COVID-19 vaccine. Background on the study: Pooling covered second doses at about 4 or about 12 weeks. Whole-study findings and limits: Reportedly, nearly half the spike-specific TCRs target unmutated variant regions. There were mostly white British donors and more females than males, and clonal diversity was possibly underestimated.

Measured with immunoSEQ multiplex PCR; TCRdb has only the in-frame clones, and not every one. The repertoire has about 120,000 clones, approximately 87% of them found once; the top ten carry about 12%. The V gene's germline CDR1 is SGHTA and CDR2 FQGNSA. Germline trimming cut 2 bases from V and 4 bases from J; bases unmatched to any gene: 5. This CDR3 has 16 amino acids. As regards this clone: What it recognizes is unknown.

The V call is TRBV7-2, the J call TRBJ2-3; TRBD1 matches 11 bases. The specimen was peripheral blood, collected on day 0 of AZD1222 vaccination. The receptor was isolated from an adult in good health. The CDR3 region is CASSLLGTGGPDTQYF. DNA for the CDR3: TGTGCCAGCAGCTTATTAGGGACAGGGGGTCCAGATACGCAGTATTTT.